The 5 T cell receptor beta chains below were found in one sample sequenced in a study of shared clonotypes between healthy human individuals. Clones were read by immunoSEQ multiplex PCR, and TCRdb kept only the in-frame ones, dropping some. The sample records roughly 810,000 clones, roughly 96% being singletons. The naive CD8 subset, CD45RO-negative cells positively selected for CCR7, excluded terminally differentiated effector memory CD45RA+ cells. The sequenced sample consisted of naive CD8+ T cells sorted from blood. The receptors originated from a man younger than 40 in good health.

The V and J genes are TRBV7-9 and TRBJ1-2; TRBD1 aligns across 7 bases. The V gene end was trimmed by 8 bases and the J gene end by 4 bases; junction bases not matched to a gene: 4. Germline CDR1 reads SEHNR; CDR2 reads FQNEAQ (reference sequence). The CDR3 spans 12 residues. In DNA, the CDR3 is TGTGCCAGCCGACCAGGGGGCTATGGCTACACCTTC. It is translated as CASRPGGYGYTF.

J is TRBJ2-1 and V is TRBV29-1, with TRBD2 identical over 14 bases. The V segment lost 6 bases and the J segment 4 bases; nucleotides outside the gene matches: 5. CDR3 size: 15 residues. The V gene's germline CDR1 is SQVTM and CDR2 ANQGSEA. The CDR3 sequence: CSVPGLAGVYNEQFF. CDR3 coding DNA: TGCAGCGTCCCGGGACTAGCGGGAGTTTACAATGAGCAGTTCTTC.

This clone occurred once. The chain joins TRBV4-1 to TRBJ1-2; D unresolved. The V end lost 5 bases, the J end lost 2 bases, and 6 bases lay between the germline ends. The CDR3 loop spans 12 amino acids. Germline CDR1 and CDR2: MGHRA and YSYEKL. The CDR3 spells CASSWTNYGYTF. The DNA for the CDR3 is TGCGCCAGCAGCTGGACCAACTATGGCTACACCTTC.

V gene TRBV2 combines with J gene TRBJ2-3, with 13 bases lining up with TRBD2. The V gene's germline CDR1 is SNHLY and CDR2 FYNNEI. This CDR3 is 14 amino acids long. Germline trimming cut 8 bases from V and 8 bases from J; bases unmatched to any gene: 7. This chain's CDR3 is CASQTSGRTGTQYF. In DNA form, the CDR3 reads TGTGCCAGCCAGACTAGCGGGAGGACTGGTACGCAGTATTTT.

This sequence joins TRBV9 and TRBJ2-1; TRBD1 matches at 7 bases. The germline gives CDR1 SGDLS, CDR2 YYNGEE. This CDR3 spans 15 amino acids. The V and J ends lost 0 bases and 9 bases, in that order; junction bases with no gene match: 9. This CDR3 reads CASSVVGQSSGEQFF. CDR3 coding DNA: TGTGCCAGCAGCGTAGTGGGACAGTCGTCTGGTGAGCAGTTCTTC.